This entry concerns a single TCR beta chain. The sample originates from a study of blood T cell repertoires in COVID-19. Study summary: Sites across the United States, Italy and Spain contributed samples from acute and convalescent COVID-19. T cells, B-cell-depleted T cells, or PBMCs supplied cDNA or gDNA.

Original analysis: Researchers report that nucleated cell counts were estimated from reference gene primer amplification. Sequencing was performed with immunoSEQ multiplex PCR; in TCRdb, only in-frame clones are kept and a portion is missing. V, J and clone size reflect that table, while D and trimming were determined from the DNA. The sample shows some 65,000 clones, 75% to 90% of them seen only once. In germline, CDR1 is SGHRS, CDR2 YFSETQ. V was trimmed by 3 bases and J by 12 bases, leaving 15 bases between them. This CDR3 has 12 residues. This receptor was taken from a middle-aged man with COVID-19, enrolled during active disease. V gene TRBV5-1 combines with J gene TRBJ1-1; a possible D gene is TRBD1 (5 bases). The sequenced material came from peripheral blood. CDR3 sequence: CASSWGGDSPFF. The CDR3 DNA is TGCGCCAGCAGCTGGGGAGGGGACTCTCCTTTCTTT.